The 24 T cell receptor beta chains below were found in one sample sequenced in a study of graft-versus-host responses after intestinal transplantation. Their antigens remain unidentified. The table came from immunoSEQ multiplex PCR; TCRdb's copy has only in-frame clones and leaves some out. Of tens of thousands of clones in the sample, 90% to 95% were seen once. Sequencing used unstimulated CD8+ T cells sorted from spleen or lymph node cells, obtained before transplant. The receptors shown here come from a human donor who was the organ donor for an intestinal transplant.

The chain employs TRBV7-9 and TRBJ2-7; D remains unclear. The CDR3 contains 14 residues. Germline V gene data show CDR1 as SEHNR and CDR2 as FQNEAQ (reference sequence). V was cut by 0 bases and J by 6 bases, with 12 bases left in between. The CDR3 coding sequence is TGTGCCAGCAGCTTAGCGTCCGGATTTTCCGAGCAGTACTTC. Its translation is CASSLASGFSEQYF.

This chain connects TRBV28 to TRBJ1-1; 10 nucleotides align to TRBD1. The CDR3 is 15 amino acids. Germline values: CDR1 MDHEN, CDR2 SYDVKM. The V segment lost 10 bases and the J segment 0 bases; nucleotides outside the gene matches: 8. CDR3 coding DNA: TGTGCCACCGGGGGACAGGGGCTATTGAACACTGAAGCTTTCTTT. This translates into CATGGQGLLNTEAFF. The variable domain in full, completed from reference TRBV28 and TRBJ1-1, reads DVKVTQSSRYLVKRTGEKVFLECVQDMDHENMFWYRQDPGLGLRLIYFSYDVKMKEKGDIPEGYSVSREKKERFSLILESASTNQTSMYLCATGGQGLLNTEAFFGQGTRLTVV.

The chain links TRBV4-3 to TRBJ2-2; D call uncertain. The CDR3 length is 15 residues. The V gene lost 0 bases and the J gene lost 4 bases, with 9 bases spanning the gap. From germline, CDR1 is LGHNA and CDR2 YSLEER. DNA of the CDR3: TGCGCCAGCAGCCAAGACTTCACGGGCACCGGGGAGCTGTTTTTT. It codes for CASSQDFTGTGELFF.

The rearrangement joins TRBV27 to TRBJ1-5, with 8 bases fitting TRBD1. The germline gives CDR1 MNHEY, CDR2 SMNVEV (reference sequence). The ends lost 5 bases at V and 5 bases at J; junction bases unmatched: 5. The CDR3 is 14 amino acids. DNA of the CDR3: TGTGCCAGCAGTCCTCCGGGACAGGATCAGCCCCAGCATTTT. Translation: CASSPPGQDQPQHF.

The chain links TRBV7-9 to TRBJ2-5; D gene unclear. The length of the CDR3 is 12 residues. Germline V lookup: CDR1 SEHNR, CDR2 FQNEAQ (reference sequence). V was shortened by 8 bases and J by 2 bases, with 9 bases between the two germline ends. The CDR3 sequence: CASSGLQETQYF. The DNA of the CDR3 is TGTGCCAGCTCGGGCCTGCAAGAGACCCAGTACTTC.

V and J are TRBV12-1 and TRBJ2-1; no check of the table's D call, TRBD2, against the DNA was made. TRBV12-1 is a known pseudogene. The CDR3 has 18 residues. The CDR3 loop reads CASSFVGERGSSYNEQFF. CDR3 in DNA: TGTGCCAGCAGCTTTGTGGGGGAGCGGGGGAGCTCCTACAATGAGCAGTTCTTC.

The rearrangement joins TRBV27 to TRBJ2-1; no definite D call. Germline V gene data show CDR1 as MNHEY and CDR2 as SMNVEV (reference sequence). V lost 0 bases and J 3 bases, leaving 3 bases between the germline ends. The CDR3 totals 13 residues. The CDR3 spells CASSLSVYNEQFF. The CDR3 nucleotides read TGTGCCAGCAGTTTATCGGTCTACAATGAGCAGTTCTTC.

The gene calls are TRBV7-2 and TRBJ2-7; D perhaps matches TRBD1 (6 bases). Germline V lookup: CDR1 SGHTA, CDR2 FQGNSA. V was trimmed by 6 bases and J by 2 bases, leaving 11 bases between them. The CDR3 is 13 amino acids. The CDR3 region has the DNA TGTGCCAGCAGTAACGGACAGACCTACGAGCAGTACTTC. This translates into CASSNGQTYEQYF.

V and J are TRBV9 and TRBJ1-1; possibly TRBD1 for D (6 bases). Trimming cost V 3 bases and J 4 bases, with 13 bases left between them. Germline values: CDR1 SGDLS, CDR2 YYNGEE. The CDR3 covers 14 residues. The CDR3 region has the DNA TGTGCCAGCAGCGGATCAGGGGTTAGCACTGAAGCTTTCTTT. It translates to CASSGSGVSTEAFF.

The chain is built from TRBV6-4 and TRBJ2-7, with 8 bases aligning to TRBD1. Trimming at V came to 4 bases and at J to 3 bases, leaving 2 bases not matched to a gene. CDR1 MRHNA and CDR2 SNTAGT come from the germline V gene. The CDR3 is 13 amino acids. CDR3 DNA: TGTGCCAGCAGTGTCACAGGGGGCTACGAGCAGTACTTC. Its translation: CASSVTGGYEQYF.

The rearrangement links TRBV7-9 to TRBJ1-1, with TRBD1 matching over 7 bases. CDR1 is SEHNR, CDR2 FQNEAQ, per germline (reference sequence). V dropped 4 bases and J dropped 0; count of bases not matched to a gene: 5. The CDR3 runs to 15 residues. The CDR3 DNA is TGTGCCAGCAGCTCAGACAGGGAGGTGAACACTGAAGCTTTCTTT. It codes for CASSSDREVNTEAFF.

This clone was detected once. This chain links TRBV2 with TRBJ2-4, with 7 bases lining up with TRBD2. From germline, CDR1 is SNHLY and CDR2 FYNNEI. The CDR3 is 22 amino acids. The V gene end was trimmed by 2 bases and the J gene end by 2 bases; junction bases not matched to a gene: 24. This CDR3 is CASSESWKESEWDYRTKNIQYF. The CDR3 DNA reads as TGTGCCAGCAGTGAAAGTTGGAAGGAAAGCGAATGGGACTACAGAACCAAAAACATTCAGTACTTC.

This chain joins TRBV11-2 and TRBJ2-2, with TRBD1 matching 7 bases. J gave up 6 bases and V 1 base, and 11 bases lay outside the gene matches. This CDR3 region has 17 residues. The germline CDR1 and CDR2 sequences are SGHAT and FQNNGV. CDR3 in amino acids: CASSLGFWDRGPGELFF. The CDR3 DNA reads TGTGCCAGCAGCTTAGGTTTTTGGGACAGAGGCCCCGGGGAGCTGTTTTTT.

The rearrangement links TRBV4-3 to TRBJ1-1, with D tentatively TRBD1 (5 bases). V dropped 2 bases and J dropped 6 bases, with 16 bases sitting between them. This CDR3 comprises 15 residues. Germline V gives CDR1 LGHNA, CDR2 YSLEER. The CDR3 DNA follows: TGCGCCAGCAGCCAATATGGCCCCGGAGGGGCTGAAGCTTTCTTT. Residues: CASSQYGPGGAEAFF.

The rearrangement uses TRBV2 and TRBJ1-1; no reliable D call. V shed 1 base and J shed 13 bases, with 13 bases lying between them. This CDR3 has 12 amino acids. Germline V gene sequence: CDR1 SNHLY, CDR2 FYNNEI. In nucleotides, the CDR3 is TGTGCCAGCAGTGAAGTTGTGGGCTCGGTTTTCTTT. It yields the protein CASSEVVGSVFF. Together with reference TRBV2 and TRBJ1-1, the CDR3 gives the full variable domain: EPEVTQTPSHQVTQMGQEVILRCVPISNHLYFYWYRQILGQKVEFLVSFYNNEISEKSEIFDDQFSVERPDGSNFTLKIRSTKLEDSAMYFCASSEVVGSVFFGQGTRLTVV.

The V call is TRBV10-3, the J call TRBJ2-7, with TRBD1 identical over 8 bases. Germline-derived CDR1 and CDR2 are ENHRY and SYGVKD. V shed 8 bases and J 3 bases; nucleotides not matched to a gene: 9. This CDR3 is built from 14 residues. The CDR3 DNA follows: TGTGCCATCGACCCGACAGGGGAACTCTACGAGCAGTACTTC. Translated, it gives CAIDPTGELYEQYF.

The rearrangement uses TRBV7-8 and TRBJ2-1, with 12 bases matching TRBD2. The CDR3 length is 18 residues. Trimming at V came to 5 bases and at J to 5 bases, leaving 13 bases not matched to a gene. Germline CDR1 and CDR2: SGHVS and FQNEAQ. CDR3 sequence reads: CASSPRTSGATYDNEQFF. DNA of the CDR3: TGTGCCAGCAGCCCCAGGACTAGCGGGGCAACCTACGACAATGAGCAGTTCTTC.

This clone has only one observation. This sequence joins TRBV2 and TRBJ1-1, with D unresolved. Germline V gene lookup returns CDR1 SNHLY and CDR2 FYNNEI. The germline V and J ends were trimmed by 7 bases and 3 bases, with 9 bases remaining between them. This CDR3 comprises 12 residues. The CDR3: CASITGYTEAFF. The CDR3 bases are TGTGCCAGCATTACCGGCTACACTGAAGCTTTCTTT.

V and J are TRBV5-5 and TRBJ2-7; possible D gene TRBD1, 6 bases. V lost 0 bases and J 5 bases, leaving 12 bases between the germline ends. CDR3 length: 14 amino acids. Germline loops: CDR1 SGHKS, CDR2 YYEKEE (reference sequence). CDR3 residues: CASSLEGDLHEQYF. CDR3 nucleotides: TGTGCCAGCAGCTTGGAGGGGGATCTCCACGAGCAGTACTTC.

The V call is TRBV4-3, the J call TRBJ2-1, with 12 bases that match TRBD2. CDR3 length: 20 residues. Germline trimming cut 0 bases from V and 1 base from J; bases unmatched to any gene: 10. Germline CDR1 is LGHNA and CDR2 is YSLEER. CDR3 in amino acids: CASSQDLPSGGARSYNEQFF. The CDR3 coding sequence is TGCGCCAGCAGCCAAGATCTCCCTAGCGGGGGGGCCCGATCCTACAATGAGCAGTTCTTC.

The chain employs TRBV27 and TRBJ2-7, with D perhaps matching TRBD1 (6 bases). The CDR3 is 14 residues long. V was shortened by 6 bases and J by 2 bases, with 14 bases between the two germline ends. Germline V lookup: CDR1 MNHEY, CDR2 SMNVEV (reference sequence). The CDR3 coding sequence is TGTGCCAGCAGGCTGGACAGTGGAACCTACGAGCAGTACTTC. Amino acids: CASRLDSGTYEQYF.

The chain's CDR3 is CASSPHLPGTGISRRGGQETQYF. In nucleotides, the CDR3 is TGTGCCAGCAGTCCACATCTACCCGGGACAGGGATTTCGCGTCGGGGGGGCCAAGAGACCCAGTACTTC. The chain couples TRBV27 to TRBJ2-5; D is possibly TRBD1 (9 bases). V was clipped by 5 bases and J by 1 base, with 38 bases between them. This CDR3 region has 23 residues. Germline V gene sequence: CDR1 MNHEY, CDR2 SMNVEV (reference sequence).

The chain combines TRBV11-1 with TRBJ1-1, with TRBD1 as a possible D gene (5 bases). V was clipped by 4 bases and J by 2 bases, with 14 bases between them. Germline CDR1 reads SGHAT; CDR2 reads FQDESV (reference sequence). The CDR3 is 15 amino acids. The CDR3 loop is CASSSQGTSNTEAFF. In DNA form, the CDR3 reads TGTGCCAGCAGCTCCCAGGGAACATCCAACACTGAAGCTTTCTTT.

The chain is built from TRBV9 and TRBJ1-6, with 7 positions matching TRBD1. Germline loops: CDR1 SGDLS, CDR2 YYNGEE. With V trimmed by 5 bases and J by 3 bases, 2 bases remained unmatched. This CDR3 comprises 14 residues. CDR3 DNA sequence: TGTGCCAGCAGTCAGGGGGGCTATAATTCACCCCTCCACTTT. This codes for CASSQGGYNSPLHF.